This T cell receptor (beta chain) was observed in a study of Ad26.COV2.S vaccination and SARS-CoV-2 variants. Background on the study: Once, or twice with 56 days between doses, Ad26.COV2.S was given intramuscularly.

The table came from immunoSEQ multiplex PCR; TCRdb's copy has only in-frame clones and leaves some out. Found here are roughly 350,000 clones, 85% to 90% of them singletons; the top ten hold about 4.6%. Treatment here: some 20 received Ad26.COV2.S at low or high dose, single or two shots; a few received placebo; per-sample allocation not given. Collection of samples fell on day 63 after the first vaccine or placebo injection. Comments on this clone: Its antigen remains unidentified.

Trimming shortened V by 5 bases and J by 7 bases, and 11 bases separated the two germline ends. CDR1 and CDR2 (germline): LGHDT, YNNKEL (reference sequence). The CDR3 contains 12 residues. General observations from the study: It is possible that the TCR breadth and depth analyses underestimated the total T cell responses.

The chain is built from TRBV3-1 (or the pseudogene TRBV3-2) and TRBJ2-5; tentative D call: TRBD2 (5 bases). This material consisted of peripheral blood, taken in a trial of Ad26.COV2.S vaccine versus placebo. The sequence came from a person aged 18-65 years who received the Ad26.COV2.S COVID-19 vaccine or a placebo. CDR3 loop: CASSFTSGTQYF. The CDR3 region has the DNA TGTGCCAGCAGCTTTACAAGCGGGACCCAGTACTTC.